The rows below give T cell receptor beta chains drawn from one sample of a study of blood T cell repertoires in COVID-19. Generated by immunoSEQ multiplex PCR, the TCRdb table keeps only in-frame clones and is missing some. Of over 90,000 clones in the sample, over 75% were seen once. Specimen: peripheral blood. The source is a human donor in a cohort sampled during active COVID-19. CDR3s include the opening cysteine and the closing phenylalanine or tryptophan. D genes are given only for firm matches. A clone size is listed for some rows: how often the clone was seen (once, few, many), or a class if it is expanded.

j_call d_call v_call clone_size cdr3_aa cdr3_nt
TRBJ2-7 TRBD1 TRBV7-8 few CASSSGTGSYEQYF TGTGCCAGCAGCTCCGGGACAGGGTCCTACGAGCAGTACTTC
TRBJ2-7 TRBD2 TRBV19 NA CASTKGLAGAAGSYEQYF TGTGCCAGTACCAAGGGACTAGCGGGGGCCGCCGGATCCTACGAGCAGTACTTC
TRBJ1-1 NA TRBV6-5 once CASSHLQGGTEAFF TGTGCCAGCAGTCACCTACAGGGCGGCACTGAAGCTTTCTTT
TRBJ1-4 NA TRBV5-5 NA CASSLAGGEKLFF TGTGCCAGCAGCTTGGCGGGAGGGGAAAAACTGTTTTTT
TRBJ1-1 NA TRBV10-1 NA CASSESRVMNTEAFF TGCGCCAGCAGTGAGTCGCGGGTAATGAACACTGAAGCTTTCTTT
TRBJ2-3 NA TRBV30 NA CAWNLGLVVSDTQYF TGTGCCTGGAACCTGGGACTGGTTGTATCAGATACGCAGTATTTT
TRBJ1-2 TRBD1 TRBV19 NA CASSFGTGTDGYTF TGTGCCAGTAGTTTTGGAACCGGGACAGATGGCTACACCTTC
TRBJ2-5 TRBD1 TRBV27 NA CASSSAARTGVKTQYF TGTGCCAGCAGTTCAGCCGCCAGGACAGGGGTAAAGACCCAGTACTTC
TRBJ1-2 NA TRBV7-3 NA CASSLGGYGYTF TGTGCCAGCAGCTTAGGAGGCTATGGCTACACCTTC
TRBJ1-6 NA TRBV7-2 NA CASSPQGERIGNSPLHF TGTGCCAGCAGCCCCCAGGGCGAAAGGATTGGGAATTCACCCCTCCACTTT
TRBJ1-5 NA TRBV9 NA CASSVGAGAGNQPQHF TGTGCCAGCAGCGTAGGGGCGGGGGCCGGCAATCAGCCCCAGCATTTT
TRBJ1-6 TRBD1 TRBV10-3 NA CAISGTGGNSPLHF TGTGCCATCAGCGGGACAGGGGGCAATTCACCCCTCCACTTT
TRBJ2-2 NA TRBV4-2 NA CASSQEVATGELFF TGTGCCAGCAGCCAAGAGGTGGCCACCGGGGAGCTGTTTTTT
TRBJ1-1 NA TRBV7-9 NA CASSLPLSGTEAFF TGTGCCAGCAGCCTCCCGTTGTCCGGGACTGAAGCTTTCTTT
TRBJ1-6 TRBD1 TRBV7-9 few CASTRGTGGGSPLHF TGTGCCAGCACGAGGGGGACAGGGGGCGGTTCACCCCTCCACTTT
TRBJ2-3 NA TRBV3-1/TRBV3-2 NA CASRGGAASTDTQYF TGTGCCAGCAGGGGGGGGGCAGCTAGCACAGATACGCAGTATTTT
TRBJ2-3 NA TRBV6-5 NA CASSPTESTDTQYF TGTGCCAGCAGCCCGACAGAAAGCACAGATACGCAGTATTTT
TRBJ1-4 NA TRBV9 NA CASSVATGSATNEKLFF TGTGCCAGCAGCGTAGCGACAGGATCTGCAACTAATGAAAAACTGTTTTTT
TRBJ2-1 TRBD2 TRBV6-5 NA CASSFPLGGGLDEQFF TGTGCCAGCAGTTTCCCCCTGGGGGGGGGTCTCGATGAGCAGTTCTTC
TRBJ1-1 TRBD1 TRBV6-1 NA CASSATQGWGAANTEAFF TGTGCCAGCAGTGCGACACAGGGGTGGGGTGCTGCGAACACTGAAGCTTTCTTT
TRBJ2-7 NA TRBV3-1/TRBV3-2 few CASSQDTYEQYF TGTGCCAGCAGCCAAGATACCTACGAGCAGTACTTC
TRBJ2-3 NA TRBV28 NA CASSFARRTQYF TGTGCCAGCAGTTTTGCTAGAAGGACGCAGTATTTT
TRBJ1-2 NA TRBV28 NA CASTGDRGFNYGYTF TGTGCCAGCACTGGGGATCGGGGTTTTAACTATGGCTACACCTTC
TRBJ2-1 TRBD1 TRBV5-4 once CASSLNRQGGYNEQFF TGTGCCAGCAGCTTGAACCGACAGGGGGGCTACAATGAGCAGTTCTTC
TRBJ1-1 NA TRBV2 NA CASSRTLTNTEAFF TGTGCCAGCAGTCGGACATTGACGAACACTGAAGCTTTCTTT
TRBJ2-3 NA TRBV27 once CASSPIASTDTQYF TGTGCCAGCAGTCCGATAGCTAGCACAGATACGCAGTATTTT
TRBJ1-6 TRBD1 TRBV2 few CASGIQGAVGSPLHF TGTGCCAGCGGTATACAGGGGGCTGTGGGTTCACCCCTCCACTTT
TRBJ2-2 TRBD2 TRBV27 NA CASRQLAGRTGELFF TGTGCCAGCAGGCAACTAGCGGGGCGCACCGGGGAGCTGTTTTTT
TRBJ1-6 TRBD1 TRBV12-5 NA CASGPSGTGGLPYNSPLHF TGTGCTAGTGGTCCTTCTGGGACAGGGGGCCTCCCCTATAATTCACCCCTCCACTTT
TRBJ1-1 NA TRBV2 NA CASKQGVNTEAFF TGTGCCAGCAAACAGGGAGTGAACACTGAAGCTTTCTTT
TRBJ2-7 NA TRBV27 NA CASSLGPPPYEQYF TGTGCCAGCAGCCTGGGCCCGCCGCCCTACGAGCAGTACTTC
TRBJ2-5 NA TRBV6-5 NA CASGRGHQETQYF TGTGCCAGCGGAAGGGGCCACCAAGAGACCCAGTACTTC
TRBJ1-1 NA TRBV15 NA CATSRERLFRDNRGSEAFF TGTGCCACCAGCAGAGAACGGTTATTCCGGGACAACCGAGGATCTGAAGCTTTCTTT
TRBJ2-7 TRBD1 TRBV5-1 NA CASSLEPGQGVDEQYF TGCGCCAGCAGCTTGGAACCGGGACAGGGGGTCGACGAGCAGTACTTC
TRBJ1-2 NA TRBV30 once CAWSVISGSNGYTF TGTGCCTGGAGTGTCATTTCGGGGAGCAATGGCTACACCTTC
TRBJ2-7 TRBD2 TRBV6-2/TRBV6-3 NA CASSYAASGVNEQYF TGTGCCAGCAGTTACGCCGCTAGCGGGGTAAACGAGCAGTACTTC
TRBJ1-6 NA TRBV6-5 NA CASATGVGSPLHF TGTGCCAGCGCTACAGGAGTAGGGTCACCCCTCCACTTT
TRBJ1-3 NA TRBV15 once CATSRDRVGNTIYF TGTGCCACCAGCAGAGACAGGGTTGGAAACACCATATATTTT
TRBJ2-1 NA TRBV29-1 NA CSALRGGVEQFF TGCAGCGCCCTTCGTGGAGGGGTCGAGCAGTTCTTC
TRBJ1-6 TRBD1 TRBV6-6 NA CASSFSRGRSPLHF TGTGCCAGCAGTTTCAGCAGGGGGAGGTCACCCCTCCACTTT
TRBJ2-5 TRBD2 TRBV5-1 NA CASMPVASGLQETQYF TGCGCCAGCATGCCGGTGGCTAGCGGGCTCCAAGAGACCCAGTACTTC
TRBJ1-1 NA TRBV5-1 once CASSPTTGGNTEAFF TGCGCCAGCAGCCCGACGACAGGTGGGAACACTGAAGCTTTCTTT
TRBJ1-4 TRBD1 TRBV2 NA CASKATGVNEKLFF TGTGCCAGCAAGGCGACAGGGGTTAATGAAAAACTGTTTTTT
TRBJ1-3 NA TRBV6-5 NA CASSTPSGGNTIYF TGTGCCAGCAGTACCCCCTCAGGAGGAAACACCATATATTTT
TRBJ1-5 NA TRBV2 NA CASSELGALEQPQHF TGTGCCAGCAGTGAATTGGGGGCTTTAGAGCAGCCCCAGCATTTT
TRBJ2-7 TRBD1 TRBV18 NA CASTRDRNYEQYF TGTGCCAGCACCCGGGACAGAAACTACGAGCAGTACTTC
TRBJ2-7 TRBD1 TRBV7-2 few CASSLAGTGGTNEQYF TGTGCCAGCAGCTTAGCCGGGACAGGGGGAACGAACGAGCAGTACTTC
TRBJ1-6 NA TRBV29-1 NA CSVANGGLLHF TGCAGCGTTGCCAACGGGGGGCTCCTCCACTTT
TRBJ1-6 NA TRBV15 NA CATSRVFGRGSPLHF TGTGCCACCAGCAGAGTTTTCGGCAGGGGTTCACCCCTCCACTTT